These 22 T cell receptor beta chains were sequenced from one sample in a study of T cell responses to AZD1222 COVID-19 vaccine. Data came from immunoSEQ multiplex PCR; TCRdb stores just in-frame clones and leaves some out. The table has 80,000 to 95,000 clones, around 90% seen once. The sample in question was peripheral blood, obtained on day 0 of AZD1222 vaccination. The source of these receptors is an adult in good health.

For the CDR3, the DNA is TGTGCCAGCTCCGACCTCACGGCTCCCCTTAGTGGCTACACCTTC. Its protein product is CASSDLTAPLSGYTF. This sequence joins TRBV18 and TRBJ1-2; D is ambiguous. The CDR3 extends over 15 amino acids. CDR1 KGHSH and CDR2 LQKENI come from the germline V gene. V lost 6 bases and J lost 7, with 21 bases in between. The full variable domain, completed using reference TRBV18 and TRBJ1-2, is NAGVMQNPRHLVRRRGQEARLRCSPMKGHSHVYWYRQLPEEGLKFMVYLQKENIIDESGMPKERFSAEFPKEGPSILRIQQVVRGDSAAYFCASSDLTAPLSGYTFGSGTRLTVV.

The chain links TRBV30 to TRBJ1-1, with unresolved D. Trimming shortened V by 0 bases and J by 13 bases, and 12 bases separated the two germline ends. Per the germline V gene, CDR1 is GTSNPN and CDR2 is SVGIG (reference sequence). The CDR3 contains 11 residues. In DNA, the CDR3 is TGTGCCTGGAGTGTCACGGGTAGATTTTTCTTT. This codes for CAWSVTGRFFF.

This clone is judged medium-sized. The V gene is TRBV21-1, the J gene TRBJ1-1; the table's D call TRBD1 went unverified against the DNA. TRBV21-1 is labeled a pseudogene. This CDR3 spans 17 amino acids. CDR3 nucleotide sequence: TGTGCCAGCAGCAAAGTCTGGGCAGAGGAAGGGGCCACTGAAGCTTTCTTT. Translation gives CASSKVWAEEGATEAFF.

The V and J genes are TRBV11-3 and TRBJ2-1; TRBD2 matches at 13 bases. Germline CDR1 SGHNT, CDR2 YENEEA. The CDR3 length is 14 residues. The ends lost 5 bases at V and 8 bases at J; junction bases unmatched: 3. CDR3 sequence (DNA): TGTGCCAGCAGCGGGACTAGCGGGGCCTATGAGCAGTTCTTC. Translation gives CASSGTSGAYEQFF.

This chain uses TRBV5-1 with TRBJ2-3; D may be TRBD1 or TRBD2 (6 bases each). Per germline, CDR1 SGHRS and CDR2 YFSETQ. V was shortened by 9 bases and J by 0 bases, with 17 bases between the two germline ends. The CDR3 has 15 residues. CDR3 loop: CATSLFGGSTDTQYF. CDR3 bases: TGCGCCACTTCTCTCTTCGGGGGCAGCACAGATACGCAGTATTTT.

This clone appeared a single time. The rearrangement links TRBV11-3 to TRBJ2-7; TRBD1 is a possible D gene (6 bases). CDR3 length: 14 residues. Germline CDR1 is SGHNT and CDR2 is YENEEA. Trimming stripped 0 bases from V and 2 bases from J, with 8 bases between. CDR3 coding DNA: TGTGCCAGCAGCTTAGACCAGGGGACCTACGAGCAGTACTTC. Translation gives CASSLDQGTYEQYF.

The chain uses TRBV6-5 and TRBJ2-1; D remains ambiguous. V dropped 8 bases and J dropped 8 bases, with 10 bases sitting between them. The CDR3 has 11 amino acids. Looked up from germline, CDR1 is MNHEY and CDR2 is SVGAGI. CDR3 coding DNA: TGTGCCAGCTCGGTAAGGGATGAGCAGTTCTTC. Protein sequence: CASSVRDEQFF.

This clone was detected once. The rearrangement links TRBV14 to TRBJ2-1; no clear D gene. Germline-derived CDR1 and CDR2 are SGHDN and FVKESK. Trimming shortened V by 1 base and J by 6 bases, and 4 bases separated the two germline ends. The CDR3 loop spans 12 amino acids. CDR3 loop: CASSQVANEQFF. CDR3 nucleotide sequence: TGTGCCAGCAGCCAAGTCGCCAATGAGCAGTTCTTC.

The CDR3: CASSVALSSGNTIYF. CDR3 nucleotide sequence: TGTGCCAGCAGCGTTGCCCTTTCCTCTGGAAACACCATATATTTT. The J gene is TRBJ1-3, the V gene TRBV6-5; D is undetermined. Looked up from germline, CDR1 is MNHEY and CDR2 is SVGAGI. Trimming left V 6 bases short and J 0 bases short, with 12 bases between. The CDR3 runs 15 residues.

V is TRBV9 and J is TRBJ1-3, with 7 bases aligning to TRBD1. CDR1 and CDR2 from the germline V gene are SGDLS and YYNGEE. The CDR3 consists of 15 residues. Trimming cost V 4 bases and J 0 bases; bases outside gene matches: 4. For the CDR3, the DNA is TGTGCCAGCAGCAGACAGGGAGACTCTGGAAACACCATATATTTT. Translated: CASSRQGDSGNTIYF.

The chain couples TRBV7-8 to TRBJ1-1; D uncertain. CDR1 and CDR2 (germline): SGHVS, FQNEAQ. The ends were cut back, 3 bases at V and 5 bases at J, with 10 bases in the middle. The CDR3 is made up of 13 amino acids. The CDR3 sequence: CASSFSGSTEAFF. CDR3 in DNA: TGTGCCAGCAGCTTCTCGGGATCAACTGAAGCTTTCTTT.

This clone was detected once. This sequence joins TRBV21-1 and TRBJ1-5; the DNA was not compared with TRBD1, the D call given in the table. TRBV21-1 is deemed a pseudogene. The CDR3 is made up of 13 amino acids. CDR3 sequence (DNA): TGTGCCAGCAAATGGCAGGGCACTCAGCCCCAGCATTTT. This gives the protein CASKWQGTQPQHF.

This clone was picked up one time. The chain joins TRBV19 to TRBJ2-3; the match to TRBD2 covers 10 bases. Germline V gene lookup returns CDR1 LNHDA and CDR2 SQIVND (reference sequence). Losses at the gene ends were 3 bases for V and 1 base for J; bases not matched to a gene: 7. CDR3 size: 17 residues. In nucleotides, the CDR3 is TGTGCCAGTAGTATGAGGAGTAGCGGGGGGCGCACAGATACGCAGTATTTT. Translating it yields CASSMRSSGGRTDTQYF.

The V call is TRBV7-9, the J call TRBJ1-6; 10 nucleotides line up with TRBD1. The germline gives CDR1 SEHNR, CDR2 FQNEAQ (reference sequence). The CDR3 is made up of 15 amino acids. The junction had 4 bases not matched to a gene; V was cut back by 4 bases and J by 7 bases. CDR3 sequence (DNA): TGTGCCAGCAGCTCCATGGGACAGGGGAATTCACCCCTCCACTTT. Residues: CASSSMGQGNSPLHF.

The chain combines TRBV28 with TRBJ1-1, with TRBD1 matching 9 bases. The CDR3 sequence is 17 residues long. The junction had 11 bases not matched to a gene; V was cut back by 4 bases and J by 2 bases. CDR1 is MDHEN and CDR2 is SYDVKM in the germline V gene. The CDR3, as DNA: TGTGCCAGCAGTTCCGGGACAGGGAATTGGGCTAACACTGAAGCTTTCTTT. This codes for CASSSGTGNWANTEAFF.

V is TRBV4-3 and J is TRBJ2-2, with 13 bases aligning to TRBD2. The J segment lost 2 bases and the V segment lost 1 base, leaving 10 bases of the junction unmatched. Germline values: CDR1 LGHNA, CDR2 YSLEER. This CDR3 has 20 residues. As DNA, the CDR3 is TGCGCCAGCAGCCAAGGTACTAGCGGGGGGGCCATAGGAAACACCGGGGAGCTGTTTTTT. This translates into CASSQGTSGGAIGNTGELFF.

The V and J genes are TRBV18 and TRBJ1-1; 7 nucleotides match TRBD1. CDR1 is KGHSH and CDR2 is LQKENI in the germline V gene. Trimming at V came to 3 bases and at J to 8 bases, leaving 6 bases not matched to a gene. This CDR3 is 13 amino acids long. Written as DNA, the CDR3 is TGTGCCAGCTCACCGATCCGGGACAGCGAAGCTTTCTTT. Translating gives CASSPIRDSEAFF.

This CDR3 reads CASSEDPVNYGYTF. Here the CDR3 DNA reads TGTGCCAGCAGTGAAGACCCAGTTAACTATGGCTACACCTTC. The V gene is TRBV6-1, the J gene TRBJ1-2; D uncertain. V was shortened by 1 base and J by 1 base, with 7 bases between the two germline ends. There are 14 residues in the CDR3. Germline-derived CDR1 and CDR2 are MNHNS and SASEGT.

CDR3 DNA: TGCGCCAGCAGCAATGGGACAGGGGGCTCCCATGAGCAGTTCTTC. Translated: CASSNGTGGSHEQFF. The V and J genes are TRBV5-1 and TRBJ2-1; 12 bases fit TRBD1. Germline V gives CDR1 SGHRS, CDR2 YFSETQ. Germline trimming cut 4 bases from V and 8 bases from J; bases unmatched to any gene: 7. CDR3 length: 15 amino acids.

The V gene is TRBV12-3 or TRBV12-4, the J gene TRBJ2-1; D call uncertain. V lost 6 bases, J lost 4 bases, and 4 bases lay in between. The CDR3 runs to 11 residues. CDR3 amino acids: CASSEYNEQFF. The CDR3 nucleotides are TGTGCCAGCAGCGAGTACAATGAGCAGTTCTTC.

This chain connects TRBV14 to TRBJ2-5; 7 bases map to TRBD2. CDR3 length: 18 amino acids. The germline CDR1 and CDR2 sequences are SGHDN and FVKESK. J gave up 5 bases and V 3 bases, and 18 bases lay outside the gene matches. CDR3 region: CASSHGRGGPRGVETQYF. The CDR3 DNA reads TGTGCCAGCAGCCATGGACGCGGGGGACCACGCGGTGTCGAGACCCAGTACTTC.

The rearrangement uses TRBV27 and TRBJ1-1; 9 nucleotides line up with TRBD1. The length of the CDR3 is 17 residues. V trimming: 7 bases; J trimming: 1 base; junction bases outside the gene matches: 13. The germline V gene encodes CDR1 MNHEY and CDR2 SMNVEV (reference sequence). Here the CDR3 DNA reads TGTGCCAGCATGACCGGTTCCGGGACAGGGAAGAACACTGAAGCTTTCTTT. Encoded protein: CASMTGSGTGKNTEAFF.